Listed below are T cell receptor beta chains from one sample, sequenced in a study of OX40 agonist ivuxolimab in advanced cancers. This table comes from immunoSEQ multiplex PCR, and its TCRdb copy is limited to in-frame clones, with some not included. The table lists about 77,000 clones, 81% of them singletons. Specimen: CD4+ or CD8+ T cells sorted from blood, collected in a trial of the OX40 agonist ivuxolimab. These receptors were obtained from an adult with an advanced solid tumor such as melanoma, head and neck, liver or kidney cancer. Both conserved end residues are part of each CDR3. D genes are given only for firm matches. The size of a clone is reported for some rows only, either as once, few or many, or as a class for expanded clones.

size,J,D,V,DNA,CDR3
.,TRBJ1-1,TRBD1,TRBV28,TGTGCCAGCACCTCGGGACAGGGCCCGTCGAACACTGAAGCTTTCTTT,CASTSGQGPSNTEAFF
once,TRBJ2-5,.,TRBV14,TGTGCCAGCAGCCATGTCTGGGCGGGATCCCAAGAGACCCAGTACTTC,CASSHVWAGSQETQYF
few,TRBJ2-2,TRBD2,TRBV11-3,TGTGCCAGCAGCTCCTACGGGGGGAGAGGAACCGGGGAGCTGTTTTTT,CASSSYGGRGTGELFF
.,TRBJ2-3,.,TRBV10-3,TGTGCCATCAGTGAGTCGATCGGGAATTACTGGACAGATACGCAGTATTTT,CAISESIGNYWTDTQYF
.,TRBJ2-7,TRBD1,TRBV5-1,TGCGCCAGCAGCCTCCGGGACAGAACCTACGAGCAGTACTTC,CASSLRDRTYEQYF
once,TRBJ1-1,TRBD1,TRBV7-3,TGTGCCAGCAGCTTACAGGGGGATACGACTGAAGCTTTCTTT,CASSLQGDTTEAFF
.,TRBJ2-7,.,TRBV5-1,TGCGCCAGCAGCTTCGTGGCCTACGAGCAGTACTTC,CASSFVAYEQYF
.,TRBJ2-1,.,TRBV5-5,TGTGCCAGCAGTCCCGGGGACGTCTGGGTCAATGAGCAGTTCTTC,CASSPGDVWVNEQFF
.,TRBJ1-1,.,TRBV6-5,TGTGCCAGCAGTTACTCGTCCAGGATCGCTGAAGCTTTCTTT,CASSYSSRIAEAFF
.,TRBJ2-7,.,TRBV6-1,TGTGCCAGCAGTGAAGTCTCCTTATACCTTTACGAGCAGTACTTC,CASSEVSLYLYEQYF
.,TRBJ1-5,.,TRBV12-5,TGTGCTAGTGGTTTGGACCGCAGGGACCTTAGCAATCAGCCCCAGCATTTT,CASGLDRRDLSNQPQHF
.,TRBJ2-7,TRBD2,TRBV27,TGTGCCAGCATGGGACTAGCGCTCCCCTACGAGCAGTACTTC,CASMGLALPYEQYF
.,TRBJ1-6,.,TRBV10-3,TGTGCCATCAGTGGCCGTGGGGGAAAGAATAATTCACCCCTCCACTTT,CAISGRGGKNNSPLHF
.,TRBJ2-2,TRBD2,TRBV7-3,TGTGCCAGCAGCTTAACTGGCGGGAGGGCGAACACCGGGGAGCTGTTTTTT,CASSLTGGRANTGELFF
.,TRBJ1-4,TRBD1,TRBV5-1,TGCGCCAGCAGCCTGACAGGGGCGACGCTGGGAGAAAAACTGTTTTTT,CASSLTGATLGEKLFF
.,TRBJ2-1,.,TRBV7-2,TGTGCCAGCAGCCCCGACAGATACAATGAGCAGTTCTTC,CASSPDRYNEQFF
.,TRBJ2-7,.,TRBV4-1,TGCGCCAGCAGCCAAGGTTATATGCAGGGGTCCTCCTACGAGCAGTACTTC,CASSQGYMQGSSYEQYF
.,TRBJ1-1,.,TRBV7-8,TGTGCCAGCAGCTTAGGGAAGGAAGCTTTCTTT,CASSLGKEAFF
.,TRBJ1-5,.,TRBV6-1,TGTGCCAGCAGTGACACTGGCAATCAGCCCCAGCATTTT,CASSDTGNQPQHF
.,TRBJ1-3,.,TRBV15,TGTGCCACCAGCAGAGATCTGGGGAGCTCTGGAAACACCATATATTTT,CATSRDLGSSGNTIYF
.,TRBJ2-2,TRBD2,TRBV5-1,TGCGCCAGCAGCTTAGCGGGGGGAAACACCGGGGAGCTGTTTTTT,CASSLAGGNTGELFF
.,TRBJ1-1,TRBD1,TRBV29-1,TGCAGCGCGCAGGGGGCAGGGTTGGCATCGGCTTTCTTT,CSAQGAGLASAFF
once,TRBJ2-7,.,TRBV7-2,TGTGCCAGCAGCTTAGTGGGTGGGGGCGAGCAGTACTTC,CASSLVGGGEQYF
.,TRBJ1-1,TRBD1,TRBV28,TGTGCCAGCAGAGGTGCAGGGGGCAGTGATATTGAAGCTTTCTTT,CASRGAGGSDIEAFF
.,TRBJ2-2,.,TRBV4-1,TGCGCCAGCAGCCTAACAGGGCCCGTCGCCGGGGAGCTGTTTTTT,CASSLTGPVAGELFF
.,TRBJ2-1,.,TRBV4-3,TGCGCCAGCAGCCAAGAGGGCAGGGGTTATGAGCAGTTCTTC,CASSQEGRGYEQFF
.,TRBJ1-6,.,TRBV5-1,TGCGCCAGCAGCTTGTCAGTCAATTCACCCCTCCACTTT,CASSLSVNSPLHF
.,TRBJ2-1,TRBD2,TRBV29-1,TGCAGCGTTGAAACGACTAGCGGGAGGGCCGCAGGCGATGAGCAGTTCTTC,CSVETTSGRAAGDEQFF
.,TRBJ1-4,TRBD1,TRBV18,TGTGCCAGCTCACCACCGGTTAACAGGGGGAATGAAAAACTGTTTTTT,CASSPPVNRGNEKLFF
.,TRBJ2-2,TRBD2,TRBV5-6,TGTGCCAGCAGCTTATTTGGGCGGGAGGACGGCACCGGGGAGCTGTTTTTT,CASSLFGREDGTGELFF
.,TRBJ2-3,.,TRBV29-1,TGCAGCGTTGAGGAGGGCGTCGGGAATACGCAGTATTTT,CSVEEGVGNTQYF
.,TRBJ2-2,TRBD2,TRBV11-3,TGTGCCAGCAGCTCCACCGGGGGGAGAACCGGGGAGCTGTTTTTT,CASSSTGGRTGELFF
.,TRBJ1-1,TRBD1,TRBV30,TGTGCCTGGAGTCGACAGGGAGGGCCCACTGAAGCTTTCTTT,CAWSRQGGPTEAFF